Listed below are T cell receptor beta chains from one sample, sequenced in a study of T-cell reconstitution after alpha-beta-depleted transplantation in children. TCRdb re-analysed the PCR reads in MiXCR, keeping a single row per CDR3 protein. The repertoire includes a few hundred thousand distinct CDR3 sequences, about a tenth of them detected once, and 2% to 3% sits in the top ten. The sequenced sample was PBMCs from the stem cell graft donor, obtained from the stem cell graft. These receptor sequences come from a human donor who donated a stem cell graft to a child with acute lymphoblastic leukemia. CDR3s leave out the opening cysteine and the closing phenylalanine or tryptophan. The order of the fields is clone size, J gene, V gene, CDR3 protein. Not all rows give a size; the values are once, few, many and, for expanded clones, a class.

>-|TRBJ1-4|TRBV19
ASSEGRGMSNEKLF
>-|TRBJ1-1|TRBV29-1
SVGEGGRGEAF
>many|TRBJ2-7|TRBV5-1
ASSLRSGRGAYEQY
>many|TRBJ2-2|TRBV5-1
ASSLSGAPNTGELF
>many|TRBJ1-1|TRBV20-1
SATGQMNTEAF
>many|TRBJ2-3|TRBV7-2
ASSLSFGRTDTQY
>-|TRBJ2-3|TRBV20-1
SAHSGSSTDTQY
>few|TRBJ2-1|TRBV5-5
ASSSRAREVSYNEQF
>many|TRBJ1-1|TRBV6-2/TRBV6-3
ATRRGGTEAF
>-|TRBJ1-3|TRBV18
ASSPRGAGDTIY
>-|TRBJ2-5|TRBV25-1
ASSFAGAETQY
>many|TRBJ2-7|TRBV25-1
ASSRHDSYEQY
>-|TRBJ2-7|TRBV28
ASSPRGRGSYEQY
>-|TRBJ2-7|TRBV27
ASSLRQRALDELY
>few|TRBJ1-6|TRBV7-9
ASSPRGQNSPLH
>many|TRBJ2-7|TRBV20-1
SASDGTVSYEQY
>many|TRBJ2-1|TRBV7-2
ASSLAGGDYNEQF
>few|TRBJ2-7|TRBV6-1
ASSEVQGIYEQY
>few|TRBJ2-3|TRBV28
ASRGPGVGTSTDTQY
>many|TRBJ2-5|TRBV10-2
ASSESPFRLPRETQY
>-|TRBJ2-3|TRBV27
ASSFLAGERATDTQY
>-|TRBJ1-2|TRBV5-1
PSSSSRTYGYT